Listed here are 29 T cell receptor beta chains from one sample, sequenced in a study of blood T cell repertoires in COVID-19 (dated by TCRdb to 2020 to 2022). The receptor library was made with the immunoSEQ multiplex PCR assay. TCRdb holds this immuneACCESS table with in-frame rearrangements only. Some clones are missing; in checked studies, unresolved V genes explain under half, and the rest has no known cause. This sample holds 130,000 to 150,000 clones; approximately 88% were observed only once. The ten largest clones represent 1.2% of the sample. The sequenced sample was PBMCs or T cells enriched from blood (not recorded which). Receptor source: a woman in her 30s with acute COVID-19.

The chain recombines TRBV3-1 (or the pseudogene TRBV3-2) with TRBJ1-2; maybe TRBD1 (6 bases). CDR1 is LGHDT and CDR2 is YNNKEL in the germline V gene (reference sequence). Deletions cut 4 bases from V and 2 bases from J, with 11 bases between. CDR3 length: 14 residues. The CDR3 DNA sequence: TGTGCCAGCAGCCTCGGACAGACCAACTATGGCTACACCTTC. Its protein is CASSLGQTNYGYTF.

V and J are TRBV28 and TRBJ1-4; D is uncertain. Germline V lookup: CDR1 MDHEN, CDR2 SYDVKM. The CDR3 totals 14 residues. V was trimmed by 1 base and J by 5 bases, leaving 8 bases between them. The CDR3 coding sequence is TGTGCCAGCAGTTTATACTCCCCGAATGAAAAACTGTTTTTT. It translates to CASSLYSPNEKLFF.

V gene TRBV12-3 or TRBV12-4 combines with J gene TRBJ1-5; perhaps TRBD1 as D (5 bases). This CDR3 contains 12 residues. Trimming shortened V by 8 bases and J by 7 bases, and 12 bases separated the two germline ends. The CDR3 coding sequence is TGTGCCAGCGGGGGGGTGGGCCAGCCCCAGCATTTT. Its protein is CASGGVGQPQHF.

This chain links TRBV24-1 with TRBJ1-4; 7 bases are shared with TRBD1. Per the germline V gene, CDR1 is KGHDR and CDR2 is SFDVKD. The V segment lost 3 bases and the J segment 4 bases; nucleotides outside the gene matches: 7. This CDR3 is 16 amino acids long. In DNA form, the CDR3 reads TGTGCCACCAGTGATGGGGCAGGGGGTCGTAATGAAAAACTGTTTTTT. Its translation is CATSDGAGGRNEKLFF.

The chain uses TRBV10-3 and TRBJ1-2, with 8 bases matching TRBD1. Trimming took 3 bases from V and 0 from J; bases not matched to a gene: 3. The V gene's germline CDR1 is ENHRY and CDR2 SYGVKD. There are 15 residues in the CDR3. This CDR3 reads CAISDRTGTNYGYTF. In DNA form, the CDR3 reads TGTGCCATCAGTGACCGGACAGGGACTAACTATGGCTACACCTTC.

This clone showed up many times. This rearrangement joins TRBV5-5 to TRBJ1-6; 10 bases line up with TRBD1. The CDR3 runs 18 residues. With V trimmed by 3 bases and J by 0 bases, 6 bases remained unmatched. In germline, CDR1 is SGHKS, CDR2 YYEKEE (reference sequence). The CDR3 sequence: CASSWTWTGGSYNSPLHF. In DNA form, the CDR3 reads TGTGCCAGCAGCTGGACTTGGACAGGGGGCTCCTATAATTCACCCCTCCACTTT.

V gene TRBV27 combines with J gene TRBJ2-3; D is unresolved. The CDR3 has 15 residues. Germline V gene data show CDR1 as MNHEY and CDR2 as SMNVEV (reference sequence). Trimming took off 5 bases at V and 3 bases at J, with 15 bases between the two ends. The CDR3 DNA follows: TGTGCCAGCAGTCCCCCTTTTGAGAGTACAGATACGCAGTATTTT. This translates into CASSPPFESTDTQYF.

The chain uses TRBV5-1 and TRBJ2-5, with D tentatively TRBD1 (5 bases). Trimming removed 3 bases at V and 4 bases at J, with 13 bases between. Germline CDR1 SGHRS, CDR2 YFSETQ. The CDR3 contains 14 residues. In DNA form, the CDR3 reads TGCGCCAGCAGCTCGCAGGGCCCAGGAGAGACCCAGTACTTC. It encodes CASSSQGPGETQYF.

J is TRBJ2-7 and V is TRBV28; 9 positions match TRBD1. Trimming at V came to 8 bases and at J to 7 bases, leaving 9 bases not matched to a gene. This CDR3 has 13 amino acids. Looked up from germline, CDR1 is MDHEN and CDR2 is SYDVKM. CDR3 sequence: CASLGQGVWEQYF. The CDR3 region has the DNA TGTGCCAGCTTGGGACAGGGTGTCTGGGAGCAGTACTTC.

The chain links TRBV19 to TRBJ1-5; possible D gene TRBD1, 6 bases. Germline-derived CDR1 and CDR2 are LNHDA and SQIVND (reference sequence). The CDR3 loop spans 14 amino acids. V was cut by 3 bases and J by 10 bases, with 16 bases left in between. The CDR3 nucleotides are TGTGCCAGTAGTATCGCGACAGGTCTAGGCCCCCAGCATTTT. Its translation: CASSIATGLGPQHF.

In this sample, this clone turned up once. Here the CDR3 reads CASSQVYRGAYGYTF. CDR3 bases: TGTGCCAGCAGCCAAGTCTATCGGGGGGCCTATGGCTACACCTTC. This sequence joins TRBV3-1 (or the pseudogene TRBV3-2) and TRBJ1-2; tentative D call: TRBD1 (6 bases). The CDR3 loop spans 15 amino acids. Trimming shortened V by 1 base and J by 4 bases, and 13 bases separated the two germline ends. Germline values: CDR1 LGHDT, CDR2 YNNKEL (reference sequence).

The chain carries TRBV4-1 and TRBJ2-5; D is undetermined. The V gene lost 5 bases and the J gene lost 4 bases, with 17 bases spanning the gap. This CDR3 region has 15 residues. The germline CDR1 and CDR2 sequences are MGHRA and YSYEKL. Here the CDR3 DNA reads TGCGCCAGCAGCTTCACCCCAGGTGTAGGAGAGACCCAGTACTTC. Translation: CASSFTPGVGETQYF.

The rearrangement joins TRBV18 to TRBJ2-7, with 9 bases fitting TRBD2. From germline, CDR1 is KGHSH and CDR2 LQKENI. The trim removed 1 base at V and 2 bases at J, leaving 3 bases unmatched. The CDR3 runs to 15 residues. The CDR3 is CASSPQSSGTYEQYF. The CDR3 nucleotides read TGTGCCAGCTCACCACAATCTAGCGGGACCTACGAGCAGTACTTC.

The chain has TRBV6-4 and TRBJ2-3; tentatively, D is TRBD1 (5 bases). CDR1 and CDR2 (germline): MRHNA, SNTAGT. The CDR3 covers 13 residues. Trimming shortened V by 3 bases and J by 2 bases, and 6 bases separated the two germline ends. CDR3: CASSEGDTDTQYF. The CDR3 coding sequence is TGTGCCAGCAGTGAAGGGGACACAGATACGCAGTATTTT.

The rearrangement uses TRBV28 and TRBJ1-5; D not resolved. Germline CDR1 MDHEN, CDR2 SYDVKM. The CDR3 totals 14 residues. Trimming took 8 bases from V and 1 from J, leaving 12 bases between them. CDR3 coding DNA: TGTGCCAGCGTTCTCGGCGGGAGCAATCAGCCCCAGCATTTT. Amino acids: CASVLGGSNQPQHF.

This chain uses TRBV6-2 or TRBV6-3 with TRBJ2-1; maybe TRBD1 (6 bases). CDR1 and CDR2 (germline): MNHEY, SVGEGT. V shed 6 bases and J shed 1 base, with 13 bases lying between them. The CDR3 has 15 amino acids. The CDR3: CASSRTEGSYNEQFF. The CDR3 nucleotides read TGTGCCAGCAGCCGGACAGAAGGGTCCTACAATGAGCAGTTCTTC.

The table lists this clone with a count of one. This rearrangement joins TRBV28 to TRBJ2-7; a possible D gene is TRBD2 (5 bases). V lost 2 bases to trimming and J lost 4 bases, with 12 bases between them. Germline values: CDR1 MDHEN, CDR2 SYDVKM. The CDR3 totals 14 residues. The CDR3 spells CASSLSWESYEQYF. The CDR3 DNA reads as TGTGCCAGCAGTTTAAGTTGGGAGTCGTACGAGCAGTACTTC.

CDR3: CASSLTGTTEAFF. CDR3 bases: TGTGCCAGCAGCTTGACAGGGACCACTGAAGCTTTCTTT. The V call is TRBV5-4, the J call TRBJ1-1; a weak D match, TRBD1 (6 bases). V lost 1 base to trimming and J lost 4 bases, with 8 bases between them. The CDR3 extends over 13 amino acids. Per the germline V gene, CDR1 is SGHNT and CDR2 is YYREEE (reference sequence).

The rearrangement joins TRBV29-1 to TRBJ2-7; 10 positions match TRBD1. With V trimmed by 6 bases and J by 5 bases, 10 bases remained unmatched. CDR1 and CDR2 from the germline V gene are SQVTM and ANQGSEA. The CDR3 has 14 amino acids. The CDR3, as DNA: TGCAGCGTGGCTTCCGGGACAGGGGCCAACGAGCAGTACTTC. Protein product: CSVASGTGANEQYF.

V usage is TRBV28 and J usage is TRBJ2-1, with 7 bases matching TRBD1. CDR1 and CDR2 (germline): MDHEN, SYDVKM. CDR3 size: 13 residues. The ends lost 6 bases at V and 3 bases at J; junction bases unmatched: 2. The CDR3 sequence is CASSRQGYNEQFF. The DNA of the CDR3 is TGTGCCAGCAGCCGACAGGGCTACAATGAGCAGTTCTTC. Based on the CDR3 plus reference TRBV28 and TRBJ2-1, the full variable domain is DVKVTQSSRYLVKRTGEKVFLECVQDMDHENMFWYRQDPGLGLRLIYFSYDVKMKEKGDIPEGYSVSREKKERFSLILESASTNQTSMYLCASSRQGYNEQFFGPGTRLTVL.

This clone was detected once. The chain has TRBV7-9 and TRBJ2-3, with TRBD1 matching over 9 bases. Trimming cost V 5 bases and J 0 bases; bases outside gene matches: 3. Germline loops: CDR1 SEHNR, CDR2 FQNEAQ (reference sequence). CDR3 length: 15 residues. CDR3 sequence (DNA): TGTGCCAGCAGCCCGGGACAGGGTAGCACAGATACGCAGTATTTT. Protein: CASSPGQGSTDTQYF. Full variable domain (remainder filled in from reference TRBV7-9 and TRBJ2-3): DTGVSQNPRHKITKRGQNVTFRCDPISEHNRLYWYRQTLGQGPEFLTYFQNEAQLEKSRLLSDRFSAERPKGSFSTLEIQRTEQGDSAMYLCASSPGQGSTDTQYFGPGTRLTVL.

V and J are TRBV5-1 and TRBJ1-4; D possibly corresponds to TRBD1 (6 bases). The ends were cut back, 1 base at V and 8 bases at J, with 12 bases in the middle. CDR3 length equals 14 residues. Germline CDR1 is SGHRS and CDR2 is YFSETQ. DNA for the CDR3: TGCGCCAGCAGCTTGTTGGGTCAGGGGGAAAAACTGTTTTTT. Amino acids: CASSLLGQGEKLFF. Filled out from reference TRBV5-1 and TRBJ1-4, the complete variable domain reads KAGVTQTPRYLIKTRGQQVTLSCSPISGHRSVSWYQQTPGQGLQFLFEYFSETQRNKGNFPGRFSGRQFSNSRSEMNVSTLELGDSALYLCASSLLGQGEKLFFGSGTQLSVL.

The chain joins TRBV11-3 to TRBJ2-1, with D possibly being TRBD1 (5 bases). Trimming pared 2 bases from V and 2 bases from J, leaving 7 bases between. This CDR3 contains 14 residues. Germline V CDR1 and CDR2: SGHNT, YENEEA. The CDR3 DNA reads as TGTGCCAGCAGCTTATCAGGGACCTACAATGAGCAGTTCTTC. It yields the protein CASSLSGTYNEQFF.

The chain carries TRBV29-1 and TRBJ2-7; tentative D call: TRBD2 (6 bases). V was clipped by 4 bases and J by 1 base, with 8 bases between them. The CDR3 length is 12 residues. CDR1 and CDR2 from the germline V gene are SQVTM and ANQGSEA. The CDR3 protein is CSVGLASYEQYF. In nucleotides, the CDR3 is TGCAGCGTTGGTCTAGCGTCCTACGAGCAGTACTTC.

This chain uses TRBV19 with TRBJ1-2; 8 bases match TRBD1. This CDR3 contains 15 residues. Trimming cost V 4 bases and J 0 bases; bases outside gene matches: 4. In germline, CDR1 is LNHDA, CDR2 SQIVND (reference sequence). CDR3 region: CASSTSTGANYGYTF. DNA of the CDR3: TGTGCCAGTAGTACCTCGACAGGGGCTAACTATGGCTACACCTTC.

This clone was seen just once. V usage is TRBV19 and J usage is TRBJ2-1; 13 bases map to TRBD2. This CDR3 has 16 residues. Per germline, CDR1 LNHDA and CDR2 SQIVND (reference sequence). Losses at the gene ends were 3 bases for V and 7 bases for J; bases not matched to a gene: 6. CDR3 region: CASSMGGLAGVNEQFF. The CDR3 coding sequence is TGTGCCAGTAGTATGGGAGGACTAGCGGGGGTTAATGAGCAGTTCTTC.

This chain uses TRBV27 with TRBJ2-3, with 9 bases that match TRBD2. This CDR3 has 16 amino acids. V lost 6 bases and J lost 4; bases outside the gene matches: 11. The germline V gene has CDR1 MNHEY and CDR2 SMNVEV (reference sequence). The CDR3 sequence is CASRSSGTVGADTQYF. The CDR3 nucleotides read TGTGCCAGCAGGTCTAGCGGGACGGTTGGCGCAGATACGCAGTATTTT.

CDR3 nucleotides: TGTGCCAGTATTGACAGGGCGGGGAACACCATATATTTT. This encodes CASIDRAGNTIYF. The chain has TRBV19 and TRBJ1-3; 7 bases are a match to TRBD1. The germline CDR1 and CDR2 sequences are LNHDA and SQIVND (reference sequence). Germline trimming cut 7 bases from V and 7 bases from J; bases unmatched to any gene: 7. The CDR3 totals 13 residues.

This clone has only one observation. This chain uses TRBV7-2 with TRBJ1-1; TRBD1 aligns across 11 bases. The CDR3 is made up of 16 amino acids. CDR1 and CDR2 (germline): SGHTA, FQGNSA. Germline trimming cut 4 bases from V and 1 base from J; bases unmatched to any gene: 5. The DNA for the CDR3 is TGTGCCAGCAGCTCCGGACAGGGGGCGGCGAACACTGAAGCTTTCTTT. This sequence encodes CASSSGQGAANTEAFF.